This TCR beta chain was sequenced in a study of shared clonotypes between healthy human individuals. Findings and limits, study-wide: In general, naive subsets displayed greater estimated richness than memory subsets did.

The germline V and J ends were trimmed by 5 bases and 7 bases, with 21 bases remaining between them. Germline CDR1 reads MNHEY; CDR2 reads SMNVEV (reference sequence). The CDR3 length is 15 residues. The authors ran the assay at deep level. Measured with immunoSEQ multiplex PCR; TCRdb has only the in-frame clones, and not every one. The table has around 510,000 clones, 90% to 96% seen once. On this clone itself: Its antigen is not known.

This sequence was found in a young woman in good health. The J gene is TRBJ2-7, the V gene TRBV27, with D perhaps matching TRBD1 or TRBD2 (7 bases each). The sequenced material came from naive CD4+ T cells sorted from blood. The subset is: CD45RA+ positively selected. Here the CDR3 DNA reads TGTGCCAGCAGTCCCAGGGGGGAGGGCACGCGGGAGCAGTACTTC. Residues: CASSPRGEGTREQYF.